The 28 T cell receptor beta chains listed next were all sequenced from one sample in a study of blood T cell repertoires in COVID-19. Profiling relied on immunoSEQ multiplex PCR, and the TCRdb table lists in-frame clones only, not all of them. The sample includes approximately 350,000 clones, around four fifths of them seen just once. Sequenced sample: PBMCs or T cells enriched from blood (not recorded which). Every receptor here comes from a woman in her fifties or sixties who had recovered from COVID-19.

This clone has a handful of counts. The chain uses TRBV6-5 and TRBJ2-2; TRBD1 matches 10 bases. After removal of 10 bases from V and 2 bases from J, the junction contained 7 bases not matched to a gene. This CDR3 has 15 residues. Per germline, CDR1 MNHEY and CDR2 SVGAGI. CDR3 DNA: TGTGCCACCACCGGGACAGGGGACAACACCGGGGAGCTGTTTTTT. Translating gives CATTGTGDNTGELFF.

CDR3 sequence reads: CASSEARSLFGVMNTEAFF. The CDR3 DNA follows: TGTGCCAGCAGTGAAGCGAGGAGCCTATTCGGCGTCATGAACACTGAAGCTTTCTTT. The chain links TRBV6-1 to TRBJ1-1, with D unclear. The V end lost 0 bases, the J end lost 0 bases, and 20 bases lay between the germline ends. The CDR3 contains 19 residues. CDR1 and CDR2 (germline): MNHNS, SASEGT.

V is TRBV27 and J is TRBJ2-1, with 8 bases fitting TRBD2. Germline lookup yields CDR1 MNHEY and CDR2 SMNVEV (reference sequence). The V and J ends lost 3 bases and 6 bases, in that order; junction bases with no gene match: 10. The CDR3 totals 16 residues. The CDR3 is CASSFSGTSHPNEQFF. The CDR3 DNA is TGTGCCAGCAGTTTTTCCGGGACTAGTCACCCCAATGAGCAGTTCTTC.

The CDR3 here is CASRGGQDYGYTF. The CDR3 DNA reads as TGTGCCAGCAGAGGAGGACAGGACTATGGCTACACCTTC. The rearrangement links TRBV6-5 to TRBJ1-2; 7 bases align to TRBD1. The CDR3 loop spans 13 amino acids. Germline V gene data show CDR1 as MNHEY and CDR2 as SVGAGI. J lost 3 bases, V lost 6 bases, and 4 bases had no gene match.

The J gene is TRBJ1-3, the V gene TRBV4-2; no clear D gene. The ends were cut back, 4 bases at V and 3 bases at J, with 16 bases in the middle. Germline V CDR1 and CDR2: LGHNA, YNFKEQ. CDR3 size: 16 residues. The chain's CDR3 is CASSRAGGEDGNTIYF. The CDR3 coding sequence is TGTGCCAGCAGCCGCGCCGGTGGGGAGGATGGAAACACCATATATTTT.

This chain links TRBV3-1 (or the pseudogene TRBV3-2) with TRBJ1-6; 8 bases fit TRBD1. Trimming removed 4 bases from V and 8 bases from J; junction bases left unmatched: 10. This CDR3 has 16 amino acids. The V gene's germline CDR1 is LGHDT and CDR2 YNNKEL (reference sequence). CDR3 DNA sequence: TGTGCCAGCAGCCCGCACGGCGGACAGGGCGATTCACCCCTCCACTTT. Protein product: CASSPHGGQGDSPLHF.

The V gene is TRBV19, the J gene TRBJ1-3; tentatively, D is TRBD1 (5 bases). The CDR3 loop spans 14 amino acids. The V and J ends lost 3 bases and 2 bases respectively, with 8 bases between them. Looked up from germline, CDR1 is LNHDA and CDR2 is SQIVND (reference sequence). The CDR3 reads CASSILTAGNTIYF. The CDR3 DNA is TGTGCCAGTAGTATTTTGACAGCTGGAAACACCATATATTTT.

As for this clone: The sample contains more than one DNA sequence encoding this CDR3. The chain carries TRBV6-5 and TRBJ1-6, with TRBD1 as a possible D gene (6 bases). This CDR3 region has 14 residues. CDR1 is MNHEY and CDR2 is SVGAGI in the germline V gene. V lost 2 bases to trimming and J lost 7 bases, with 9 bases between them. CDR3: CASSYLDRNSPLHF. CDR3 DNA: TGTGCCAGCAGTTACCTCGACAGGAATTCACCCCTCCACTTT.

This chain links TRBV3-1 (or the pseudogene TRBV3-2) with TRBJ1-2, with D perhaps matching TRBD1 (5 bases). The CDR3 covers 13 residues. Trimming left V 8 bases short and J 7 bases short, with 17 bases between. Germline V gives CDR1 LGHDT, CDR2 YNNKEL (reference sequence). Here the CDR3 DNA reads TGTGCCAGCCTAGGGTCAGTTCAGGGTGGCTACACCTTC. This gives the protein CASLGSVQGGYTF.

The genes are TRBV30 and TRBJ2-7; the D is unclear. From germline, CDR1 is GTSNPN and CDR2 SVGIG (reference sequence). The CDR3 contains 11 residues. Trimming pared 6 bases from V and 3 bases from J, leaving 9 bases between. In nucleotides, the CDR3 is TGTGCCTGTTCGTGGCTCTACGAGCAGTACTTC. The encoded protein is CACSWLYEQYF.

This clone was recorded a few times. The gene calls are TRBV7-9 and TRBJ1-4; no clear D. The length of the CDR3 is 15 residues. Trimming left V 2 bases short and J 6 bases short, with 13 bases between. The V gene's germline CDR1 is SEHNR and CDR2 FQNEAQ (reference sequence). CDR3 nucleotide sequence: TGTGCCAGCAGCTTAATGGGCTCATTGGATGAAAAACTGTTTTTT. This gives the protein CASSLMGSLDEKLFF. Based on the CDR3 plus reference TRBV7-9 and TRBJ1-4, the full variable domain is DTGVSQNPRHKITKRGQNVTFRCDPISEHNRLYWYRQTLGQGPEFLTYFQNEAQLEKSRLLSDRFSAERPKGSFSTLEIQRTEQGDSAMYLCASSLMGSLDEKLFFGSGTQLSVL.

The chain carries TRBV30 and TRBJ2-2; TRBD1 aligns across 7 bases. The CDR3 spans 15 residues. The V gene's germline CDR1 is GTSNPN and CDR2 SVGIG (reference sequence). After removal of 8 bases from V and 1 base from J, the junction contained 10 bases not matched to a gene. CDR3 sequence (DNA): TGTGCCCTACGAGGGGGCGCGGGGAACACCGGGGAGCTGTTTTTT. Translated, it gives CALRGGAGNTGELFF.

V gene TRBV15 combines with J gene TRBJ2-7; D unclear. Trimming removed 0 bases at V and 4 bases at J, with 7 bases between. The length of the CDR3 is 13 residues. Germline assignment: CDR1 LNHNV and CDR2 YYDKDF (reference sequence). The CDR3 protein is CATSRDAVYEQYF. The CDR3 DNA follows: TGTGCCACCAGCAGAGACGCGGTTTACGAGCAGTACTTC.

The gene calls are TRBV4-2 and TRBJ1-1, with 9 bases aligning to TRBD1. Losses at the gene ends were 1 base for V and 5 bases for J; bases not matched to a gene: 5. The CDR3 sequence is 15 residues long. The germline gives CDR1 LGHNA, CDR2 YNFKEQ. CDR3 DNA sequence: TGTGCCAGCAGCCAAGCGGGACAGGGTGGGACTGAAGCTTTCTTT. Amino acid sequence: CASSQAGQGGTEAFF.

The rearrangement uses TRBV18 and TRBJ2-1; TRBD2 might be the D (5 bases). CDR1 is KGHSH and CDR2 is LQKENI in the germline V gene. The CDR3 spans 14 residues. The V gene lost 6 bases and the J gene lost 4 bases, with 13 bases spanning the gap. The CDR3 coding sequence is TGTGCCAGCTCGGTGACGGCGGGTTACAATGAGCAGTTCTTC. Translating it yields CASSVTAGYNEQFF.

The chain joins TRBV30 to TRBJ1-5, with 8 bases aligning to TRBD1. Trimming removed 1 base from V and 4 bases from J; junction bases left unmatched: 3. The CDR3 length is 14 residues. Germline V gene lookup returns CDR1 GTSNPN and CDR2 SVGIG (reference sequence). DNA for the CDR3: TGTGCCTGGAGTGATAACAGGGGGAATCAGCCCCAGCATTTT. Translating gives CAWSDNRGNQPQHF.

This chain connects TRBV5-5 to TRBJ1-3; possible D gene TRBD1, 6 bases. The CDR3 length is 17 residues. Trimming shortened V by 2 bases and J by 0 bases, and 15 bases separated the two germline ends. Per germline, CDR1 SGHKS and CDR2 YYEKEE (reference sequence). CDR3: CASSFSQGRGSGNTIYF. The CDR3 DNA reads as TGTGCCAGCAGCTTCTCTCAGGGGAGAGGCTCTGGAAACACCATATATTTT.

This clone was recorded only once. CDR3 in DNA: TGCGCCAGCAGCCAAGCAAAGGGGGCTATGGCTGGAAACACCATATATTTT. Residues: CASSQAKGAMAGNTIYF. The chain combines TRBV4-3 with TRBJ1-3; 7 nucleotides line up with TRBD1. Germline CDR1 and CDR2: LGHNA and YSLEER. The CDR3 is 17 amino acids. Losses at the gene ends were 1 base for V and 2 bases for J; bases not matched to a gene: 8.

This rearrangement joins TRBV4-2 to TRBJ2-7; 7 bases are shared with TRBD2. The CDR3 extends over 18 amino acids. The trim removed 0 bases at V and 2 bases at J, leaving 13 bases unmatched. CDR1 and CDR2 (germline): LGHNA, YNFKEQ. The CDR3 here is CASSQDSGGLGAAYEQYF. In nucleotides, the CDR3 is TGTGCCAGCAGCCAAGATTCGGGGGGACTCGGGGCCGCCTACGAGCAGTACTTC.

The chain links TRBV15 to TRBJ1-1; no firm D call. CDR1 is LNHNV and CDR2 is YYDKDF in the germline V gene (reference sequence). Trimming took 8 bases from V and 1 from J, leaving 11 bases between them. CDR3 length: 13 residues. CDR3 region: CATRSGPNTEAFF. The CDR3 nucleotides are TGTGCCACCCGTTCGGGTCCGAACACTGAAGCTTTCTTT.

The chain employs TRBV11-1 and TRBJ2-5; D is possibly TRBD2 (5 bases). The CDR3 runs to 16 residues. Germline V lookup: CDR1 SGHAT, CDR2 FQDESV (reference sequence). V was trimmed by 1 base and J by 2 bases, leaving 14 bases between them. The CDR3 nucleotides are TGTGCCAGCAGCTTAGGGAGCTGGAGGAATCAAGAGACCCAGTACTTC. This codes for CASSLGSWRNQETQYF.

As regards this clone: This sample includes further DNA sequences coding for the same CDR3. The rearrangement uses TRBV30 and TRBJ2-6; D gene ambiguous. Germline CDR1 reads GTSNPN; CDR2 reads SVGIG (reference sequence). The CDR3 is 13 amino acids. The V gene lost 3 bases and the J gene lost 1 base, with 4 bases spanning the gap. CDR3: CAWSSSGANVLTF. DNA for the CDR3: TGTGCCTGGAGCTCTTCTGGGGCCAACGTCCTGACTTTC.

The chain uses TRBV4-1 and TRBJ1-2; possibly TRBD1 for D (5 bases). Germline-derived CDR1 and CDR2 are MGHRA and YSYEKL. V was cut by 1 base and J by 4 bases, with 16 bases left in between. The CDR3 spans 16 residues. CDR3 region: CASSQVVGGTTYGYTF. The CDR3 bases are TGCGCCAGCAGCCAAGTAGTGGGGGGGACCACCTATGGCTACACCTTC.

The genes are TRBV9 and TRBJ1-4; D remains ambiguous. V was trimmed by 0 bases and J by 7 bases, leaving 10 bases between them. The germline V gene encodes CDR1 SGDLS and CDR2 YYNGEE. CDR3 size: 14 residues. CDR3 protein: CASSVAGSSEKLFF. CDR3 coding DNA: TGTGCCAGCAGCGTAGCCGGGTCCAGTGAAAAACTGTTTTTT.

V and J are TRBV5-4 and TRBJ1-1; TRBD1 matches at 10 bases. The CDR3 totals 14 residues. With V trimmed by 4 bases and J by 8 bases, 8 bases remained unmatched. Germline V gives CDR1 SGHNT, CDR2 YYREEE (reference sequence). The CDR3 DNA follows: TGTGCCAGCAGCGCAGGGACAGGGGTTCAAGAAGCTTTCTTT. Protein sequence: CASSAGTGVQEAFF. The full variable domain, completed using reference TRBV5-4 and TRBJ1-1, is ETGVTQSPTHLIKTRGQQVTLRCSSQSGHNTVSWYQQALGQGPQFIFQYYREEENGRGNFPPRFSGLQFPNYSSELNVNALELDDSALYLCASSAGTGVQEAFFGQGTRLTVV.

J is TRBJ1-2 and V is TRBV19; no firm D call. CDR3 length: 11 amino acids. Germline-derived CDR1 and CDR2 are LNHDA and SQIVND (reference sequence). Trimming left V 10 bases short and J 4 bases short, with 10 bases between. DNA for the CDR3: TGTGCCACTCGTAGTGGCTATGGCTACACCTTC. Its protein product is CATRSGYGYTF.

The genes are TRBV29-1 and TRBJ1-1; perhaps TRBD1 as D (5 bases). V was pared by 6 bases and J by 7 bases, with 15 bases between. CDR1 is SQVTM and CDR2 is ANQGSEA in the germline V gene. CDR3 length: 12 amino acids. The CDR3 loop is CSVGTGHDEAFF. CDR3 nucleotide sequence: TGCAGCGTGGGGACTGGACATGATGAAGCTTTCTTT. Variable domain in full (rest from reference TRBV29-1 and TRBJ1-1): SAVISQKPSRDICQRGTSLTIQCQVDSQVTMMFWYRQQPGQSLTLIATANQGSEATYESGFVIDKFPISRPNLTFSTLTVSNMSPEDSSIYLCSVGTGHDEAFFGQGTRLTVV.

In regard to this clone: Other DNA sequences of this sample code for an identical CDR3. The V call is TRBV30, the J call TRBJ1-1; maybe TRBD1 (5 bases). Germline V gene data show CDR1 as GTSNPN and CDR2 as SVGIG (reference sequence). Trimming removed 2 bases at V and 1 base at J, with 8 bases between. The CDR3 is 13 residues long. The DNA for the CDR3 is TGTGCCTGGAGTAGGGGAGGGAACACTGAAGCTTTCTTT. It encodes CAWSRGGNTEAFF.